Following are 13 T cell receptor beta chains from one sample sequenced in a study of T cells in Graves' hyperthyroidism and ophthalmopathy. From RNA transcripts, TCR beta CDR3 regions were amplified. In the first-round RT-PCR of the TCR CDR3, the HTBI primer set was used. TCRdb reanalysed the multiplex PCR reads using MiXCR and keeps one entry per CDR3 protein. The sample has 500,000 to 600,000 distinct CDR3 sequences, around 46% seen once. Sequenced input: peripheral blood or thyroid tissue (not recorded which). The receptors here all came from an adult woman with Graves' disease, either hyperthyroidism or ophthalmopathy (not recorded which).

This rearrangement joins TRBV20-1 to TRBJ2-3; 13 nucleotides line up with TRBD2. This CDR3 contains 15 residues. V gave up 0 bases and J gave up 5 bases; unmatched junction bases: 2. The germline V gene has CDR1 DFQATT and CDR2 SNEGSKA (reference sequence). The CDR3, as DNA: TGCAGTGCTAGAGATAGACTAGCGGGAGGAGATACGCAGTATTTT. Protein sequence: CSARDRLAGGDTQYF.

The chain recombines TRBV7-2 with TRBJ1-1; TRBD1 might be the D (5 bases). Deletions cut 6 bases from V and 5 bases from J, with 16 bases between. The CDR3 runs to 14 residues. CDR1 and CDR2 from the germline V gene are SGHTA and FQGNSA. The CDR3 region has the DNA TGTGCCAGCAGACCGTTGGAGGGGCAGACTGAAGCTTTCTTT. It is translated as CASRPLEGQTEAFF.

V is TRBV29-1 and J is TRBJ2-5; unclear D gene. V was shortened by 4 bases and J by 5 bases, with 5 bases between the two germline ends. This CDR3 has 10 amino acids. CDR1 is SQVTM and CDR2 is ANQGSEA in the germline V gene. The CDR3 nucleotides read TGCAGCGTTGGGTATGAGACCCAGTACTTC. It specifies CSVGYETQYF.

The rearrangement uses TRBV10-3 and TRBJ1-4, with a possible D match to TRBD1 (6 bases). Germline loops: CDR1 ENHRY, CDR2 SYGVKD. V was clipped by 8 bases and J by 5 bases, with 12 bases between them. This CDR3 spans 13 amino acids. CDR3 nucleotides: TGTGCCATCGGGGACACGGCAAATGAAAAACTGTTTTTT. Protein sequence: CAIGDTANEKLFF.

The rearrangement links TRBV2 to TRBJ2-5; no clear D. The CDR3 is 15 amino acids. Germline V CDR1 and CDR2: SNHLY, FYNNEI. V was cut by 1 base and J by 4 bases, with 13 bases left in between. The DNA of the CDR3 is TGTGCCAGCAGTGAAGGGGCAAGAAAGGGAGAGACCCAGTACTTC. It specifies CASSEGARKGETQYF.

The sample holds a few counts of this clonotype. The chain carries TRBV15 and TRBJ2-5; D call uncertain. Per the germline V gene, CDR1 is LNHNV and CDR2 is YYDKDF (reference sequence). This CDR3 region has 15 residues. V lost 0 bases to trimming and J lost 5 bases, with 13 bases between them. This chain's CDR3 is CATSRDSRLRETQYF. The CDR3 DNA sequence: TGTGCCACCAGCAGAGATTCACGCCTACGTGAGACCCAGTACTTC.

Details on this clonotype: A much more abundant neighbour one base away suggests this may be a read error. The chain recombines TRBV5-1 with TRBJ1-1; D uncertain. This CDR3 is 14 amino acids long. Trimming took 1 base from V and 7 from J, leaving 14 bases between them. Looked up from germline, CDR1 is SGHRS and CDR2 is YFSETQ. This CDR3 is CASSLTGREVEAFF. Here the CDR3 DNA reads TGCGCCAGCAGCTTGACCGGTCGGGAGGTTGAAGCTTTCTTT. Combining the CDR3 with reference TRBV5-1 and TRBJ1-1 gives the whole variable domain KAGVTQTPRYLIKTRGQQVTLSCSPISGHRSVSWYQQTPGQGLQFLFEYFSETQRNKGNFPGRFSGRQFSNSRSEMNVSTLELGDSALYLCASSLTGREVEAFFGQGTRLTVV.

This chain's CDR3 is CASSPWPNTQYF. Written as DNA, the CDR3 is TGTGCCAGCAGCCCGTGGCCGAATACGCAGTACTTC. This chain links TRBV7-9 with TRBJ2-7; D is unclear. The length of the CDR3 is 12 residues. Trimming removed 5 bases from V and 9 bases from J, with 14 bases in between. Germline CDR1 SEHNR, CDR2 FQNEAQ (reference sequence).

The J gene is TRBJ2-7, the V gene TRBV15; 10 bases are shared with TRBD2. Germline V lookup: CDR1 LNHNV, CDR2 YYDKDF (reference sequence). The CDR3 is made up of 14 amino acids. The V and J ends lost 9 bases and 5 bases, in that order; junction bases with no gene match: 10. The CDR3: CATRAEAGGDEQYF. CDR3 sequence (DNA): TGTGCCACTCGGGCCGAAGCGGGAGGGGACGAGCAGTACTTC.

This clonotype showed up just once. The chain has TRBV2 and TRBJ1-2; unclear D gene. In germline, CDR1 is SNHLY, CDR2 FYNNEI. The V and J ends lost 7 bases and 4 bases respectively, with 10 bases between them. This CDR3 spans 12 amino acids. The CDR3 DNA is TGTGCCAGCATGAGTACGAGCTATGGCTACACCTTC. Translating it yields CASMSTSYGYTF.

In this sample, this clonotype turned up many times. The chain is built from TRBV7-8 and TRBJ1-2, with 8 bases identical to TRBD1. The CDR3 runs 14 residues. Germline assignment: CDR1 SGHVS and CDR2 FQNEAQ. Germline trimming cut 5 bases from V and 4 bases from J; bases unmatched to any gene: 6. The CDR3 coding sequence is TGTGCCAGCAGCGGCAGGGGGCACGGCTATGGCTACACCTTC. This encodes CASSGRGHGYGYTF.

The chain links TRBV15 to TRBJ1-1; 7 bases are a match to TRBD1. CDR1 and CDR2 (germline): LNHNV, YYDKDF (reference sequence). J gave up 6 bases and V 5 bases, and 9 bases lay outside the gene matches. This CDR3 region has 14 residues. The CDR3 bases are TGTGCCACCAGCTACGACAGGGAGGGGCCTGAAGCTTTCTTT. This encodes CATSYDREGPEAFF.

This clonotype was detected ten times or more. In DNA form, the CDR3 reads TGTGCCAGCAGCCAAGGGGTCGGGCCCGCCACTGAAGCTTTCTTT. Its protein is CASSQGVGPATEAFF. The rearrangement links TRBV3-1 to TRBJ1-1; no clear D. The CDR3 is 15 amino acids. The ends were cut back, 1 base at V and 4 bases at J, with 13 bases in the middle. From germline, CDR1 is LGHDT and CDR2 YNNKEL (reference sequence).